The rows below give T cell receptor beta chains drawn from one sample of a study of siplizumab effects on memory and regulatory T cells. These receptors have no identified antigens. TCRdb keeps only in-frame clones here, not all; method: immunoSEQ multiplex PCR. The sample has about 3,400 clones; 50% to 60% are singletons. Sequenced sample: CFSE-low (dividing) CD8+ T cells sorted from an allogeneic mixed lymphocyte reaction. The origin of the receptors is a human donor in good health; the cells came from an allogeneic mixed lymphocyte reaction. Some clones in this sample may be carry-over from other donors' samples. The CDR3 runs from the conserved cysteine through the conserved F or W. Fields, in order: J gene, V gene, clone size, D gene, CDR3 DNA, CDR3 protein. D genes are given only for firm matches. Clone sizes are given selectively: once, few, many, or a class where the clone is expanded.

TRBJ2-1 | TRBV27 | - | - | TGTGCCAGCAGTTTAGTTGGTCGGTCCTACAATGAGCAGTTCTTC | CASSLVGRSYNEQFF
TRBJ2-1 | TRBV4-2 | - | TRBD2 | TGTGCCAGCAGCCAAGTTATAGGCGGGGGGCAGCTTCATGAGCAGTTCTTC | CASSQVIGGGQLHEQFF
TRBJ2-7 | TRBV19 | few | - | TGTGCCAGTAGTATAGGACAAGGGTCCTACGAGCAGTACTTC | CASSIGQGSYEQYF
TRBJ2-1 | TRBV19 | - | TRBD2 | TGTGCCAGTAGTGGAGTTGTAGCGGGAGACAATGAGCAGTTCTTC | CASSGVVAGDNEQFF
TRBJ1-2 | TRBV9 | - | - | TGTGCCAGCAGCGTAGGGGTAGGACCTAACTATGGCTACACCTTC | CASSVGVGPNYGYTF
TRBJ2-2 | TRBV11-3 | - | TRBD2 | TGTGCCAGCAGCATTAGCGGGGGGGCCTCCGGGGAGCTGTTTTTT | CASSISGGASGELFF
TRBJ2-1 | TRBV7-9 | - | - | TGTGCCAGCACCCCCTCCGAGGGGGGCGAGCAGTTCTTC | CASTPSEGGEQFF
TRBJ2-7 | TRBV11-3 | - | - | TGTGCCAGCAGCTTATCGATTTCTTACGAGCAGTACTTC | CASSLSISYEQYF
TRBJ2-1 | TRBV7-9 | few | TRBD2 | TGTGCCGCGGGGGACTCCTACAATGAGCAGTTCTTC | CAAGDSYNEQFF
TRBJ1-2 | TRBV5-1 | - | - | TGCGCCAGCAGCTCCCTGGGCCCTACCTATGGCTACACCTTC | CASSSLGPTYGYTF
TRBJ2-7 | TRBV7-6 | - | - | TGTGCCAGCAGCTTAGAATCAGACGAGCAGTACTTC | CASSLESDEQYF
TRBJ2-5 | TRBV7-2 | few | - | TGTGCCAGCAGCGGTCCTCCCATACAAGAGACCCAGTACTTC | CASSGPPIQETQYF
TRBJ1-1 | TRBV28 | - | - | - | CASSFLAGGTEAFF
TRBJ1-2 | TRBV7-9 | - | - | TGTGCCAGCAGCCCACGGACAGTGACTAACTATGGCTACACCTTC | CASSPRTVTNYGYTF
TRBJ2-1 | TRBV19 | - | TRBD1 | TGTGCCAGTAGCTTAACCGGGACAGGGGGTGGTGAGCAGTTCTTC | CASSLTGTGGGEQFF
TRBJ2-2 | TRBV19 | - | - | TGTGCCAGTACCCCGGGGACCCTGAACACCGGGGAGCTGTTTTTT | CASTPGTLNTGELFF
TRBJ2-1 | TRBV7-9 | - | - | TGTGCCAGCAGCCCGAAGACAATAAACTACAATGAGCAGTTCTTC | CASSPKTINYNEQFF
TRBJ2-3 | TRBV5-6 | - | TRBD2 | TGTGCCAGCAGCTTGGAGGGACTAGCGGGCTACACAGATACGCAGTATTTT | CASSLEGLAGYTDTQYF
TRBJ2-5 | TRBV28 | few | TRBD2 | TGTGCCAGCAGTTTAAAGACGGTGGCGGGGGTGGATGAGACCCAGTACTTC | CASSLKTVAGVDETQYF
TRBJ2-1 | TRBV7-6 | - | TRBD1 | TGTGCCAGCAGCTTACCGACAGGGGGCCTAGGCAATGAGCAGTTCTTC | CASSLPTGGLGNEQFF
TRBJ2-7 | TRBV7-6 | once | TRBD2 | TGTGCCAGCAGCCCCGGGACTAGCGGATCCTACGAGCAGTACTTC | CASSPGTSGSYEQYF
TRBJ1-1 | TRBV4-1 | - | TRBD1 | TGCGCCAGCAACGCCGGGACAGGGGTTATCGTAACTGAAGCTTTCTTT | CASNAGTGVIVTEAFF
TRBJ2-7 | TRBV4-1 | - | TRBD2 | TGCGCCAGCAGCCAGCTGACTAGCGGGAGGTACGAGCAGTACTTC | CASSQLTSGRYEQYF
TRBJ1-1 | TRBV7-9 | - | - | TGTGCCAGCAGCCCGACACGAGAGGCGCACACTGAAGCTTTCTTT | CASSPTREAHTEAFF
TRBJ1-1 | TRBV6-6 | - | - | TGTGCCAGCAGTCCAGGGTGGACTGAAGCTTTCTTT | CASSPGWTEAFF
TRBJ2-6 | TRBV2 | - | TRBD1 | TGTGCCAGCAGGGATCCCAGACAGGGGGCAACTTCTTTCTCTGGGGCCAACGTCCTGACTTTC | CASRDPRQGATSFSGANVLTF
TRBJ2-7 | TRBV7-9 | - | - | TGTGCCAGCAGCTTAGATGGTTTCTACGAGCAGTACTTC | CASSLDGFYEQYF
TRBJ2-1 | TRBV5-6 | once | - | TGTGCCAGCAGCTTCGGGTCCGGCCCCTACAATGAGCAGTTCTTC | CASSFGSGPYNEQFF
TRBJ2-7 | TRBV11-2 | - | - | TGTGCCAGCAGCTTAGATCTAGGGAAAGGGTCCTACGAGCAGTACTTC | CASSLDLGKGSYEQYF
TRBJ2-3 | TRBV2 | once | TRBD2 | TGTGCCAGCAGTCCCGCCGAGCGGGAGATTACAGATACGCAGTATTTT | CASSPAEREITDTQYF
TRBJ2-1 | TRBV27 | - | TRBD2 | TGTGCCAGCACGAGCGGGGACTCCTACAATGAGCAGTTCTTC | CASTSGDSYNEQFF
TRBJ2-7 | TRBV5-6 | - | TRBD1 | TGTGCCAGCAGCTTCGGGACAGGGGAGCAGTACTTC | CASSFGTGEQYF
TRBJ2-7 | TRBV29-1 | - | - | TGCAGCGCCCTGGGCGGAAGCTCCTACGAGCAGTACTTC | CSALGGSSYEQYF
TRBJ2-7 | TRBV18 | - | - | TGTGCCAGCTCACCCGGGACAGTGGGGGGCAACGAGCAGTACTTC | CASSPGTVGGNEQYF
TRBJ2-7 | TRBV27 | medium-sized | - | TGTGCCAGCAGTAACGGGGCGACCTACGAGCAGTACTTC | CASSNGATYEQYF
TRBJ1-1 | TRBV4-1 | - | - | TGCGCCAGCAGCCAGGTGCAGGACAGCTATTATATGGACACTGAAGCTTTCTTT | CASSQVQDSYYMDTEAFF
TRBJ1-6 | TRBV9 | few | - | TGTGCCAGCAGCGTAGCGGGGGGGGACATTTCGTCACCCCTCCACTTT | CASSVAGGDISSPLHF
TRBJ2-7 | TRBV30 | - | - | TGTGCCTGGAGCTTCGCTCCCACCTACGAGCAGTACTTC | CAWSFAPTYEQYF
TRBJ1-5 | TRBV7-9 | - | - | TGTGCCAGCAGCTTTGGGACCTGGGAAGAACAGCCCCAGCATTTT | CASSFGTWEEQPQHF
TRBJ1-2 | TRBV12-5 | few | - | TGTGCTAGTGGTTTGGTAGGGTTAGGGTATGGCTACACCTTC | CASGLVGLGYGYTF
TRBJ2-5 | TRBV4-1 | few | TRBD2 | TGCGCCAGCAGGTTGAGCGGGGAGGAGACCCAGTACTTC | CASRLSGEETQYF
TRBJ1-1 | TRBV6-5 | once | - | TGTGCCAGCAGTTACTCGACGAGGGGTGAAGCTTTCTTT | CASSYSTRGEAFF
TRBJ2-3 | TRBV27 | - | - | TGTGCCAGCAGTTTAGGGGGCAGAGATACGCAGTATTTT | CASSLGGRDTQYF
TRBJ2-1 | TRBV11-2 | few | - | TGTGCCAGCAGCTTGGGGGGCCCTGAGCAGTTCTTC | CASSLGGPEQFF
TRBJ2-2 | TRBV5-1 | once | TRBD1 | TGCGCCAGCAGCTCGAATCCCGGGACAGGGTACACCGGGGAGCTGTTTTTT | CASSSNPGTGYTGELFF
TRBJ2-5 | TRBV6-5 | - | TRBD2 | TGTGCCAGCAGTTATAGAGCTAGCGGGGGCAAAGAGACCCAGTACTTC | CASSYRASGGKETQYF
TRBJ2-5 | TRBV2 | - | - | TGTGCCATCCTTCCGACGGAGCTAAGAAAGGTGGAGACCCAGTACTTC | CAILPTELRKVETQYF
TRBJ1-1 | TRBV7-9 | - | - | TGTGCCAGCAGCTTAGCCTTCATCGGCGGTAACACTGAAGCTTTCTTT | CASSLAFIGGNTEAFF
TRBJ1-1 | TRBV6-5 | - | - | TGTGCCAGCAGTTACGCAACAGGGTCCACTGAAGCTTTCTTT | CASSYATGSTEAFF
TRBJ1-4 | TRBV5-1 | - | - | TGCGCCAGCAGCCCGGGGACTAATGAAAAACTGTTTTTT | CASSPGTNEKLFF
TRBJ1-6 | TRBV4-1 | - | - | TGCGCCAGCAGCCAAGTCATGGTCGGGGGTGGGGCGTCCCTCCACTTT | CASSQVMVGGGASLHF
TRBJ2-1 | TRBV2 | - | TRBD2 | TGTGCCAGCAGTGACGTACTAGCGGGAGGGCCTAATGAGCAGTTCTTC | CASSDVLAGGPNEQFF
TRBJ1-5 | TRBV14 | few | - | TGTGCCAGCAGAGGCCTAAGCAATCAGCCCCAGCATTTT | CASRGLSNQPQHF
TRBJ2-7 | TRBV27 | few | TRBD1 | TGTGCCAGCAGCCCGGGACAGGGCTACGAGCAGTACTTC | CASSPGQGYEQYF
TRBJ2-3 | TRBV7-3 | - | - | TGTGCCAGCAGCGTCATTAGCACAGATACGCAGTATTTT | CASSVISTDTQYF
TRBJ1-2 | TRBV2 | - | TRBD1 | TGTGCCAGCAGCCCCCAAGAGACAGGGGGGGTGGGCTACACCTTC | CASSPQETGGVGYTF
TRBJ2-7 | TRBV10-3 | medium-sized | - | TGTGCCATTCGACAGGAGGTGGCCTACGAGCAGTACTTC | CAIRQEVAYEQYF
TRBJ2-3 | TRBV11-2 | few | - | TGTGCCAGCAGCTTAGCAGTCGGGCCACACGAGGCAGATACGCAGTATTTT | CASSLAVGPHEADTQYF
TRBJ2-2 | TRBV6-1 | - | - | TGTGCCAGCAGTGAAGAGATTAGCGCGAGCTACCTTACCGGGGAGCTGTTTTTT | CASSEEISASYLTGELFF